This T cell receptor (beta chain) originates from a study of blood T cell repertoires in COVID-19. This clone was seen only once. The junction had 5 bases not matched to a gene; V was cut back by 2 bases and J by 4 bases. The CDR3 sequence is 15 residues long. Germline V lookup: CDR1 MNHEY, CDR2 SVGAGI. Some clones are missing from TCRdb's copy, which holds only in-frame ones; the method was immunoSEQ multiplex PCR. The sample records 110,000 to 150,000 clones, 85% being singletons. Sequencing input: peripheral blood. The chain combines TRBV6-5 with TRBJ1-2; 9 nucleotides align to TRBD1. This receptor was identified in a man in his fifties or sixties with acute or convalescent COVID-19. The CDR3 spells CASSYGTGISYGYTF. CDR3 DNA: TGTGCCAGCAGTTACGGGACAGGGATCTCCTATGGCTACACCTTC.